This T cell receptor (beta chain) derives from a study of beta chain features in type 1 diabetes. About this clone: What it binds is unknown. This sample includes further DNA sequences coding for the same CDR3.

Expressed TCRB transcripts were sequenced after all isolated RNA was converted to cDNA. The assay was immunoSEQ multiplex PCR, and TCRdb's table has in-frame clones only and misses some. The sample has about 660,000 clones; more than 12% are singletons. V was trimmed by 5 bases and J by 3 bases, leaving 5 bases between them. Germline loops: CDR1 SGHTA, CDR2 FQGNSA. The CDR3 spans 11 residues. Study conclusions and caveats: The study found moderately but significantly shorter TCRB CDR3s in all four CD4+ subsets of Type 1 diabetes patients.

The chain uses TRBV7-2 and TRBJ2-7, with no clear D. The TCR was taken from a man aged 18 to 30 with type 1 diabetes. Material for sequencing was naive CD4+ T cells from blood. DNA of the CDR3: TGTGCCAGCAGCCGTAACTACGAGCAGTACTTC. Translating it yields CASSRNYEQYF. The entire variable domain, with the rest obtained from reference TRBV7-2 and TRBJ2-7, is as follows: GAGVSQSPSNKVTEKGKDVELRCDPISGHTALYWYRQSLGQGLEFLIYFQGNSAPDKSGLPSDRFSAERTGGSVSTLTIQRTQQEDSAVYLCASSRNYEQYFGPGTRLTVT.